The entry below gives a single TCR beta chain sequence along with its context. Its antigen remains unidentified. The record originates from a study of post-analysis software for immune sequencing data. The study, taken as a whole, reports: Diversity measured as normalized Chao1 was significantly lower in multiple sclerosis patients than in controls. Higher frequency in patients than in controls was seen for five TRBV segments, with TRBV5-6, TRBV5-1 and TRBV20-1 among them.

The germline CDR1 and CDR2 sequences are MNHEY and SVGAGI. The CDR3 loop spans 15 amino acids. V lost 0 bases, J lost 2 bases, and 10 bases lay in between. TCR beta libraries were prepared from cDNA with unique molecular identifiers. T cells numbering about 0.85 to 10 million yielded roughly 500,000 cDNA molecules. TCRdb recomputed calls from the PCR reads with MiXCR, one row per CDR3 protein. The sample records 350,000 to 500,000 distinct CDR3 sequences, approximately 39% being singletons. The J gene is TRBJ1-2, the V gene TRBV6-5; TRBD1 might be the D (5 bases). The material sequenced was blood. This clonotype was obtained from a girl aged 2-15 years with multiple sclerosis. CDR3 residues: CASSYSSGTNYGYTF. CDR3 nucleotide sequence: TGTGCCAGCAGTTACTCGTCCGGGACGAACTATGGCTACACCTTC.